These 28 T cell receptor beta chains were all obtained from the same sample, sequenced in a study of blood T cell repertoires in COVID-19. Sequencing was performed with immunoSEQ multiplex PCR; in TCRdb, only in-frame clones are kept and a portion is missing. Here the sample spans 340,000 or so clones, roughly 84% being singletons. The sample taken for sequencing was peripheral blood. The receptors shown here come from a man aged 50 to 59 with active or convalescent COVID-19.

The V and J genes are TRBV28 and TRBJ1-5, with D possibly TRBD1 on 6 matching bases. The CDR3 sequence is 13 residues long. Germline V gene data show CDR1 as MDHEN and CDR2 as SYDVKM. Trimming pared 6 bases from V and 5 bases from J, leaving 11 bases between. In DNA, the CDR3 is TGTGCCAGCAGGACAGGTTTCTATCAGCCCCAGCATTTT. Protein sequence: CASRTGFYQPQHF.

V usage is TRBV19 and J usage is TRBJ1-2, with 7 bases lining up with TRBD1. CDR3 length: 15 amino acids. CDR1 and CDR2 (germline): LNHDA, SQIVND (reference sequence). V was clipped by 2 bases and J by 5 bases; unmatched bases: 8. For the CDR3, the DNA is TGTGCCAGTAGTATAAGGACAGGTCGGGGTTATGGCTACACCTTC. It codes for CASSIRTGRGYGYTF.

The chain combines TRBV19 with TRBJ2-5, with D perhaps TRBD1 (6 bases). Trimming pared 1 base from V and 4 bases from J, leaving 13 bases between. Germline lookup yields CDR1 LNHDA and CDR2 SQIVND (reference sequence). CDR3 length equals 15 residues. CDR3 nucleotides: TGTGCCAGTAGTATAGGAGAGGGGGTGGTAGAGACCCAGTACTTC. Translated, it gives CASSIGEGVVETQYF.

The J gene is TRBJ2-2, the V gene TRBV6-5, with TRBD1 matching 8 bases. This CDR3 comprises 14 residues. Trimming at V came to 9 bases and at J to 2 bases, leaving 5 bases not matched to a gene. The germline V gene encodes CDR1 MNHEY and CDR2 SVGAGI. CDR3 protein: CASGDRLNTGELFF. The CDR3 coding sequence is TGTGCCAGTGGGGACAGGTTAAACACCGGGGAGCTGTTTTTT.

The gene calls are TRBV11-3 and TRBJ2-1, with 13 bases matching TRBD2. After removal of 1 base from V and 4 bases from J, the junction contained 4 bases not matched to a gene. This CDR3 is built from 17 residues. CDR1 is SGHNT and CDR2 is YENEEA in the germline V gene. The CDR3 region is CASSLGQGLAGYNEQFF. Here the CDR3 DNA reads TGTGCCAGCAGCTTAGGCCAGGGACTAGCGGGATACAATGAGCAGTTCTTC.

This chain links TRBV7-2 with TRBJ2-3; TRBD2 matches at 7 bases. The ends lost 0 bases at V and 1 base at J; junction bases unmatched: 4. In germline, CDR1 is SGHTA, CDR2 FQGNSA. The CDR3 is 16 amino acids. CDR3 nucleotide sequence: TGTGCCAGCAGCTTAGCGTTGCTAGCGGGCACAGATACGCAGTATTTT. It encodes CASSLALLAGTDTQYF.

The CDR3: CASSLPRGSNYGYTF. CDR3 DNA sequence: TGTGCCAGCAGTTTACCCAGGGGGTCCAACTATGGCTACACCTTC. The chain uses TRBV28 and TRBJ1-2; 7 nucleotides match TRBD1. Germline trimming cut 2 bases from V and 2 bases from J; bases unmatched to any gene: 5. Germline values: CDR1 MDHEN, CDR2 SYDVKM. There are 15 residues in the CDR3.

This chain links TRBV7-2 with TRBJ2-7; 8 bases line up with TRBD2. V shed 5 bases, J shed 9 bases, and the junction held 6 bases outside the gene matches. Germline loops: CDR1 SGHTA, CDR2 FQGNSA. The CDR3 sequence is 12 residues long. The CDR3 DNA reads TGTGCCAGCAGCGGTAGCGGGGCCTGGCAGTACTTC. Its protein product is CASSGSGAWQYF.

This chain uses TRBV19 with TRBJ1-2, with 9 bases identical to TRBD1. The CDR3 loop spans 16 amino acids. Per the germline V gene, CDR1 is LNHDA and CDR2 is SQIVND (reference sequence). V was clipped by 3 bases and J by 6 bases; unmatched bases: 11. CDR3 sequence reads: CASSIPSGRTGDGYTF. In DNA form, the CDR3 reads TGTGCCAGTAGTATTCCTTCCGGAAGGACAGGGGATGGCTACACCTTC.

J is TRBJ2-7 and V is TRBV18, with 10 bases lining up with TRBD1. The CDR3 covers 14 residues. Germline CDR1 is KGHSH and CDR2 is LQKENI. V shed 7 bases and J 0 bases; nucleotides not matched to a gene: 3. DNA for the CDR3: TGTGCCAGCTTGCGGACAGGGGGCTCCTACGAGCAGTACTTC. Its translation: CASLRTGGSYEQYF. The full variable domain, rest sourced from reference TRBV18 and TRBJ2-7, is NAGVMQNPRHLVRRRGQEARLRCSPMKGHSHVYWYRQLPEEGLKFMVYLQKENIIDESGMPKERFSAEFPKEGPSILRIQQVVRGDSAAYFCASLRTGGSYEQYFGPGTRLTVT.

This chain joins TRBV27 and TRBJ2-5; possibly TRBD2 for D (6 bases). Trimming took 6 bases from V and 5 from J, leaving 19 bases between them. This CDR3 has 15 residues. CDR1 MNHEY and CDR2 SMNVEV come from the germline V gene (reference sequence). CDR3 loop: CASRNLEGYGETQYF. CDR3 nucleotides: TGTGCCAGCAGAAATTTGGAGGGGTACGGGGAGACCCAGTACTTC.

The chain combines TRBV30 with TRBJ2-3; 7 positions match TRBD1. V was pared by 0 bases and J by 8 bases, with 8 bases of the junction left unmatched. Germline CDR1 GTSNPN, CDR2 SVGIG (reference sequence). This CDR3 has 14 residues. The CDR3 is CAWSVQGPFGTQYF. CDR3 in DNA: TGTGCCTGGAGTGTACAGGGGCCGTTCGGTACGCAGTATTTT.

The chain's CDR3 is CASKSGEHYGYTF. For the CDR3, the DNA is TGTGCCAGCAAATCGGGGGAACACTATGGCTACACCTTC. The chain links TRBV6-5 to TRBJ1-2; maybe TRBD1 (5 bases). Germline CDR1 MNHEY, CDR2 SVGAGI. The CDR3 is 13 amino acids. V lost 7 bases, J lost 3 bases, and 12 bases lay in between.

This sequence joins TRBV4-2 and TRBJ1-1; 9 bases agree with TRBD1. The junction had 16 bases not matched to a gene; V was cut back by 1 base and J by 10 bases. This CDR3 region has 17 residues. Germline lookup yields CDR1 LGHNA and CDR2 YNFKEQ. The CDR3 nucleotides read TGTGCCAGCAGCCAAGGGCATTCGGGACAGGGAGGCTACAGAGCTTTCTTT. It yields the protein CASSQGHSGQGGYRAFF.

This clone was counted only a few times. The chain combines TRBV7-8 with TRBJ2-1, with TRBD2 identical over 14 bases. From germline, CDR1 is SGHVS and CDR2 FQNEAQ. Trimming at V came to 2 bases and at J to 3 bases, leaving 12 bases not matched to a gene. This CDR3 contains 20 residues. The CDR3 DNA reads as TGTGCCAGCAGCTTAATCGGCCGGACTAGCGGGAGGCGGGGCTACAATGAGCAGTTCTTC. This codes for CASSLIGRTSGRRGYNEQFF.

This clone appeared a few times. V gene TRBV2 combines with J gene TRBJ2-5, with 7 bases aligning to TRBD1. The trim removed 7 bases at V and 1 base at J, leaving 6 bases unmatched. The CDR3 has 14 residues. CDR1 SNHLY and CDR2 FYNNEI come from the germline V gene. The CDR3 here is CASNLRTGQETQYF. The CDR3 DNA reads TGTGCCAGCAATTTAAGGACAGGCCAAGAGACCCAGTACTTC.

The CDR3 sequence: CASSLVNGDEAFF. The CDR3 DNA follows: TGCGCCAGCAGCTTGGTGAACGGGGATGAAGCTTTCTTT. This chain links TRBV5-1 with TRBJ1-1, with D uncertain. The CDR3 length is 13 residues. In germline, CDR1 is SGHRS, CDR2 YFSETQ. V lost 0 bases, J lost 7 bases, and 10 bases lay in between.

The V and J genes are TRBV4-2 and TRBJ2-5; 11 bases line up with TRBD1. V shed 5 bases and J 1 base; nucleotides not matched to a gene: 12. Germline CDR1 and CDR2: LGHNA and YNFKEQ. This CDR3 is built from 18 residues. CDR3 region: CASSYRDRGSFSQETQYF. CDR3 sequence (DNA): TGTGCCAGCAGCTACCGGGACAGGGGGAGTTTTTCCCAAGAGACCCAGTACTTC.

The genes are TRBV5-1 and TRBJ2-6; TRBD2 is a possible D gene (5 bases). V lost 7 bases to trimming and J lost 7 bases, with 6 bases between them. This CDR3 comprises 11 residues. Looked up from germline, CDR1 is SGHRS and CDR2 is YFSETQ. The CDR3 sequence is CASGGANVLTF. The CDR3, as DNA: TGCGCCAGCGGAGGAGCCAACGTCCTGACTTTC.

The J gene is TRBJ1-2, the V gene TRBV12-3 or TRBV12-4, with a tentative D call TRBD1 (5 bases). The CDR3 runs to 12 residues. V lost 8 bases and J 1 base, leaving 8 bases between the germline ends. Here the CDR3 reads CASGQGNYGYTF. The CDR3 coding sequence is TGTGCCAGCGGCCAGGGTAACTATGGCTACACCTTC.

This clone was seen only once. CDR3 sequence: CASSLQGDGNQPQHF. The CDR3 region has the DNA TGCGCCAGCAGCCTTCAGGGTGATGGCAATCAGCCCCAGCATTTT. The chain joins TRBV4-1 to TRBJ1-5; a possible D gene is TRBD1 (5 bases). Germline loops: CDR1 MGHRA, CDR2 YSYEKL. The V end lost 4 bases, the J end lost 2 bases, and 12 bases lay between the germline ends. The CDR3 runs 15 residues.

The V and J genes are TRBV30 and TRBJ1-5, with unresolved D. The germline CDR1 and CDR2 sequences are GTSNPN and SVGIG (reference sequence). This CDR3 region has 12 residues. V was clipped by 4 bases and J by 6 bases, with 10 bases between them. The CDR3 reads CAWMLPGQPQHF. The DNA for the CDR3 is TGTGCCTGGATGCTGCCCGGTCAGCCCCAGCATTTT.

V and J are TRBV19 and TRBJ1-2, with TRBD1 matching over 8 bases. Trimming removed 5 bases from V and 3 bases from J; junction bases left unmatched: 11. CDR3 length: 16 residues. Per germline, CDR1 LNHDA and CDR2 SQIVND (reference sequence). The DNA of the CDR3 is TGTGCCAGTAGTGCCCCCCGACAGGGGATGGACTATGGCTACACCTTC. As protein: CASSAPRQGMDYGYTF.

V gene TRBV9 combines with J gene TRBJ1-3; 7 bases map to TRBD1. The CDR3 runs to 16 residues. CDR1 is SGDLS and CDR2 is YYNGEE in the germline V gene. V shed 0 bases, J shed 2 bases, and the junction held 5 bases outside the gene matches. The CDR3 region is CASSVGGQGAGNTIYF. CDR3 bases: TGTGCCAGCAGCGTAGGAGGGCAGGGGGCTGGAAACACCATATATTTT. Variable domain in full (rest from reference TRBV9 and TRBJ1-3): DSGVTQTPKHLITATGQRVTLRCSPRSGDLSVYWYQQSLDQGLQFLIQYYNGEERAKGNILERFSAQQFPDLHSELNLSSLELGDSALYFCASSVGGQGAGNTIYFGEGSWLTVV.

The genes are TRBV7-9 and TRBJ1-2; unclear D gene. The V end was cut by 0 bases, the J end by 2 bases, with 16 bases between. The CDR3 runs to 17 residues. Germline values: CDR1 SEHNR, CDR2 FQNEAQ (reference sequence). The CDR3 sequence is CASSLAEWRDVNYGYTF. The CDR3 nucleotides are TGTGCCAGCAGCTTAGCGGAATGGAGGGATGTCAACTATGGCTACACCTTC.

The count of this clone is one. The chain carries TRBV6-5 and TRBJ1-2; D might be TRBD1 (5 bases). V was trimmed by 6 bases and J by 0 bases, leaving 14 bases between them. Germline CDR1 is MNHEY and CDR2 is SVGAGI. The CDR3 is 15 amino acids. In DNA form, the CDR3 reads TGTGCCAGCAGATCAGACAGACAAGCTAACTATGGCTACACCTTC. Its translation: CASRSDRQANYGYTF.

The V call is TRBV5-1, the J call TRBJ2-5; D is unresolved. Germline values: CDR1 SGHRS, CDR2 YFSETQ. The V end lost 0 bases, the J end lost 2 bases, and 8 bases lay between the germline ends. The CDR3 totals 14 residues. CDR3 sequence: CASSLDPGQETQYF. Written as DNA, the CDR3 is TGCGCCAGCAGCTTGGATCCCGGTCAAGAGACCCAGTACTTC. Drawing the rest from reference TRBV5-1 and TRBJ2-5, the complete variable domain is KAGVTQTPRYLIKTRGQQVTLSCSPISGHRSVSWYQQTPGQGLQFLFEYFSETQRNKGNFPGRFSGRQFSNSRSEMNVSTLELGDSALYLCASSLDPGQETQYFGPGTRLLVL.

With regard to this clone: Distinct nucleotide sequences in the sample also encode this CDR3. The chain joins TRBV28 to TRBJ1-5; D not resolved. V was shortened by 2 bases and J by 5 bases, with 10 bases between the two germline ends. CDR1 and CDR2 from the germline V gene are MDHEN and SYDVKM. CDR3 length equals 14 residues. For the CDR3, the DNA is TGTGCCAGCAGTTTAACGGGATTTGATCAGCCCCAGCATTTT. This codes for CASSLTGFDQPQHF.